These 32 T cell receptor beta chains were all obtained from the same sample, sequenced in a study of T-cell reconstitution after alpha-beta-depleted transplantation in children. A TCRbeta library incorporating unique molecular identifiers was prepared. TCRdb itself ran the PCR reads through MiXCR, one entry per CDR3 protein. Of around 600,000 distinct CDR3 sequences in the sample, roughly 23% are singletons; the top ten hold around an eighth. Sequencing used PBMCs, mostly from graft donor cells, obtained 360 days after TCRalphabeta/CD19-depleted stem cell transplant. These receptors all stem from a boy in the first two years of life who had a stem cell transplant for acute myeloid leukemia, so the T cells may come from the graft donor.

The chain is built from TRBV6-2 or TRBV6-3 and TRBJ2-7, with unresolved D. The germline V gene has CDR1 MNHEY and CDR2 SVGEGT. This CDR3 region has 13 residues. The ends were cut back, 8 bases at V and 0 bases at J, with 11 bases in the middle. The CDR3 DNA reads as TGTGCCAGCGGGCGCCAGAGCTCCTACGAGCAGTACGTC. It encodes CASGRQSSYEQYV.

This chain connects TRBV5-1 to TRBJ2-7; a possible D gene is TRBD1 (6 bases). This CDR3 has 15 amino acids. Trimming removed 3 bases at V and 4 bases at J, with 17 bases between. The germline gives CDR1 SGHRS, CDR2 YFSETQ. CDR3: CASSSRDIPSYEQYF. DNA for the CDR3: TGCGCCAGCAGCTCCCGGGACATCCCGTCGTACGAGCAGTACTTC.

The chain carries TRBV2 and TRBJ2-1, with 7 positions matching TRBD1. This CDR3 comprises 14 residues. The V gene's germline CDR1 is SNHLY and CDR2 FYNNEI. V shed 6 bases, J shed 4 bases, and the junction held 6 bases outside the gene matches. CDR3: CASRRQGLYNEQFF. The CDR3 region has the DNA TGTGCCAGCAGGAGACAGGGCCTTTACAATGAGCAGTTCTTC.

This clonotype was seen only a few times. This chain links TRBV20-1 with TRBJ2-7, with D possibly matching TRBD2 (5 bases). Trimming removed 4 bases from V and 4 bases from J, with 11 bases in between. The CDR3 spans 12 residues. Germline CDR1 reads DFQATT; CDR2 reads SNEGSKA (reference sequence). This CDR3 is CSATELGYEQYV. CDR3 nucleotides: TGCAGTGCTACCGAACTAGGTTACGAGCAGTACGTC.

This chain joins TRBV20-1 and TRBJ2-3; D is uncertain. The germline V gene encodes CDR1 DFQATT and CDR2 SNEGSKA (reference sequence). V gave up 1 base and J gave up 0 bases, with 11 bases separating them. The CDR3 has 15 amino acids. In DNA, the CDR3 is TGCAGTGCTAGAGGCCGGACGGTGAGCACAGATACGCAGTATTTT. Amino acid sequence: CSARGRTVSTDTQYF.

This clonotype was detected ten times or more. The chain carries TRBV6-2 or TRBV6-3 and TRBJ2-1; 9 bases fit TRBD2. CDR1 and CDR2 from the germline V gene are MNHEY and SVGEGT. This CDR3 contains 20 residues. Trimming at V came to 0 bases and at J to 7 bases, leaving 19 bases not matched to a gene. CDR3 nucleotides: TGTGCCAGCAGTTACTCGAGAGTGGGGGGACTAGCATCGAGGACGAATGAGCAGTTCTTC. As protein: CASSYSRVGGLASRTNEQFF.

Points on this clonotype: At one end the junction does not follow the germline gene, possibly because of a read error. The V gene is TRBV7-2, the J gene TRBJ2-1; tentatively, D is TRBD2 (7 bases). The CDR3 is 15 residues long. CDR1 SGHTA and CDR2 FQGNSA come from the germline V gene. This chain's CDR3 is CASSLEGGPYNEQLF. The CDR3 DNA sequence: TGTGCCAGCAGCTTAGAGGGGGGGCCGTACAATGAGCAGCTCTTC.

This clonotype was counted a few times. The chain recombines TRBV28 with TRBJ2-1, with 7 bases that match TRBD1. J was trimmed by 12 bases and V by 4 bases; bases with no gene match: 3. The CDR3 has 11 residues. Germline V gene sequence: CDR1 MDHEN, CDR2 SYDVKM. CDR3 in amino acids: CASSSQGVQFF. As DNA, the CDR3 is TGTGCCAGCAGTTCCCAGGGGGTGCAGTTCTTC.

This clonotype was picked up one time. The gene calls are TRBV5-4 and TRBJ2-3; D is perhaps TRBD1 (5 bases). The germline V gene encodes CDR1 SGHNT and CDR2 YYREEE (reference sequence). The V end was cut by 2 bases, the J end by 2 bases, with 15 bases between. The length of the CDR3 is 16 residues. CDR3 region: CASSLHRSFLTDTQYF. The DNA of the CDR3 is TGTGCCAGCAGCTTACACAGGTCATTTCTCACAGATACGCAGTATTTT.

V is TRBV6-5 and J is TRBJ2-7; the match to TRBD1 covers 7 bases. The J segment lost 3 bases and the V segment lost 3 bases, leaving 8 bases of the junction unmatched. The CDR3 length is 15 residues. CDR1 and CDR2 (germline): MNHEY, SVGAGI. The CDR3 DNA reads TGTGCCAGCAGTTATGACAGGGCGGACCACTACGAGCAGTACTTC. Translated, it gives CASSYDRADHYEQYF.

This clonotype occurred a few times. CDR3: CASTPTPSSYEQYF. In DNA form, the CDR3 reads TGTGCCAGCACCCCGACACCGAGCTCCTACGAGCAGTACTTC. J is TRBJ2-7 and V is TRBV9; D call uncertain. Germline-derived CDR1 and CDR2 are SGDLS and YYNGEE. This CDR3 contains 14 residues. V lost 6 bases and J lost 0, with 13 bases in between.

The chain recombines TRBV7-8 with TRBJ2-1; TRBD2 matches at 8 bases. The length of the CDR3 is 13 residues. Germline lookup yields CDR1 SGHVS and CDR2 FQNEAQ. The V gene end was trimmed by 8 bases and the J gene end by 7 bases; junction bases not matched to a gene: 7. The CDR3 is CASVPSGGNEQFF. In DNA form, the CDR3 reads TGTGCCAGCGTCCCCAGCGGGGGAAATGAGCAGTTCTTC.

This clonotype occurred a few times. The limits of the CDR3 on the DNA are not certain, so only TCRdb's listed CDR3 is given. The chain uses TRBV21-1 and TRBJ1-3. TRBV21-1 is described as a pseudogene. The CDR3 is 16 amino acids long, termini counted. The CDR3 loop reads CASSKNNWGSGNTIYF.

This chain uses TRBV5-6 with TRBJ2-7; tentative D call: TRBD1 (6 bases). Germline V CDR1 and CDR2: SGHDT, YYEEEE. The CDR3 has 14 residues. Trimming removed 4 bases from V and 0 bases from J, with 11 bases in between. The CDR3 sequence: CASSIRDTSYEQYF. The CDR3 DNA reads TGTGCCAGCAGCATCCGGGACACCTCCTACGAGCAGTACTTC.

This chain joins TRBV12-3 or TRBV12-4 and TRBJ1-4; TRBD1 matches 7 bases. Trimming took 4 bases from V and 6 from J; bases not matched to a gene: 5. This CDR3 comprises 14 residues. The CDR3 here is CASSSNRGHEKLFF. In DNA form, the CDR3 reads TGTGCCAGCAGTTCGAACAGGGGCCATGAAAAACTGTTTTTT.

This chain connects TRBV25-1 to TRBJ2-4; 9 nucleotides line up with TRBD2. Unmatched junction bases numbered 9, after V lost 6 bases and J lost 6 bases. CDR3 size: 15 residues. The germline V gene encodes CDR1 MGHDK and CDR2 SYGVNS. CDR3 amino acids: CASSIAGARGNIQYF. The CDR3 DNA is TGTGCCAGCAGCATAGCGGGGGCCAGGGGAAACATTCAGTACTTC. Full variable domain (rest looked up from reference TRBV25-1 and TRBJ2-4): EADIYQTPRYLVIGTGKKITLECSQTMGHDKMYWYQQDPGMELHLIHYSYGVNSTEKGDLSSESTVSRIRTEHFPLTLESARPSHTSQYLCASSIAGARGNIQYFGAGTRLSVL.

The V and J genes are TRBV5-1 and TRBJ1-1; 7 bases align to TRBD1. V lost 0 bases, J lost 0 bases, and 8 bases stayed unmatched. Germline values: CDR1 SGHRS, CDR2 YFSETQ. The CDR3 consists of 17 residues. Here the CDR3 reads CASSLAPRTGMNTEAFF. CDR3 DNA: TGCGCCAGCAGCTTGGCCCCCAGGACAGGCATGAACACTGAAGCTTTCTTT.

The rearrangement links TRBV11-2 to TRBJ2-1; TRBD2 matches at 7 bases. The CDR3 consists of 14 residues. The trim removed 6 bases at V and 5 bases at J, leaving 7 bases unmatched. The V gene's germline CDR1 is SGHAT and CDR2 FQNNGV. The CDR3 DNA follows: TGTGCCAGCAGACGACCTGGGAGGGACAATGAGCAGTTCTTC. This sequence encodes CASRRPGRDNEQFF.

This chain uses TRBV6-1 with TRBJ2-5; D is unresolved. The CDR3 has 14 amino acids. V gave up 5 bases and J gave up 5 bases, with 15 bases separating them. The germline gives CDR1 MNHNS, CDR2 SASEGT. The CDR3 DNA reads TGTGCCAGCAGTCAGCGAGCTCTAGGGGAGACCCAGTACTTC. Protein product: CASSQRALGETQYF.

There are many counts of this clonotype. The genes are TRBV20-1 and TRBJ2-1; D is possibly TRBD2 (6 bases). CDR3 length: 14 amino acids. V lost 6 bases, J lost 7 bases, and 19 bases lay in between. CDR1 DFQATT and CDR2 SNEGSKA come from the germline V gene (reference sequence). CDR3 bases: TGCAGTGCCCCCCTTAGGAGGGGTAGGAATGAGCAGTTCTTC. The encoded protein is CSAPLRRGRNEQFF.

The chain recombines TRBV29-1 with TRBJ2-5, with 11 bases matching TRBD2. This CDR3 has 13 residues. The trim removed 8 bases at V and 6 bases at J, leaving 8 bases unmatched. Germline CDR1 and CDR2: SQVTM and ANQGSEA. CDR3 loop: CSILAGGLKTQYF. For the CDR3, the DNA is TGCAGCATTCTAGCGGGGGGCCTTAAGACCCAGTACTTC.

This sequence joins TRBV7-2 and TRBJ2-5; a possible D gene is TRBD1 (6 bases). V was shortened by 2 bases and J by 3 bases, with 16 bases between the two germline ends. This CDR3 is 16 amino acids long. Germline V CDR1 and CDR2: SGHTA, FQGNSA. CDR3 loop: CASSLPAWRTEETQYF. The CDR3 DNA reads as TGTGCCAGCAGCTTACCAGCCTGGAGGACAGAAGAGACCCAGTACTTC. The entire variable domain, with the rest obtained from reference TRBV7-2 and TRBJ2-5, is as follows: GAGVSQSPSNKVTEKGKDVELRCDPISGHTALYWYRQSLGQGLEFLIYFQGNSAPDKSGLPSDRFSAERTGGSVSTLTIQRTQQEDSAVYLCASSLPAWRTEETQYFGPGTRLLVL.

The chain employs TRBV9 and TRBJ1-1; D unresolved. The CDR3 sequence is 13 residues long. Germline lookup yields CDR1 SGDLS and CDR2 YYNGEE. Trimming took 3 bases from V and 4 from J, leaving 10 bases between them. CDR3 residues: CASSDQDGTEAFF. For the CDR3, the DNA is TGTGCCAGCAGCGATCAAGATGGCACTGAAGCTTTCTTT. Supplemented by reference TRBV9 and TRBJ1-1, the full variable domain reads DSGVTQTPKHLITATGQRVTLRCSPRSGDLSVYWYQQSLDQGLQFLIQYYNGEERAKGNILERFSAQQFPDLHSELNLSSLELGDSALYFCASSDQDGTEAFFGQGTRLTVV.

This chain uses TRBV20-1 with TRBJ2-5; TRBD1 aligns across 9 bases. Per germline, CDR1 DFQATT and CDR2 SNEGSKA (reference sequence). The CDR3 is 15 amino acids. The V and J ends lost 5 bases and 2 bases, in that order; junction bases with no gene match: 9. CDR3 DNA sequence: TGCAGTGCTGGGAGGGGAGACAGGGGGCAAGAGACCCAGTACTTC. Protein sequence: CSAGRGDRGQETQYF.

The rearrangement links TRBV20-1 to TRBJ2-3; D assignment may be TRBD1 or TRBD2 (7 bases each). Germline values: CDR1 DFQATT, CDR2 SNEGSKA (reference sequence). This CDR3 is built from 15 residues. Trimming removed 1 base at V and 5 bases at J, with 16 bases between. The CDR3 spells CSARARGGPLDTQYF. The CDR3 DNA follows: TGCAGTGCTAGAGCCAGGGGGGGGCCTCTAGATACGCAGTATTTT.

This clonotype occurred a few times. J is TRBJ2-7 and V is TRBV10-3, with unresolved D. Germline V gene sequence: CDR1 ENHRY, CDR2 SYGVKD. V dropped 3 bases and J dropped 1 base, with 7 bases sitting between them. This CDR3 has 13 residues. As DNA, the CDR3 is TGTGCCATCAGTGACAGCTTATCCTACGAGCAGTACGTC. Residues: CAISDSLSYEQYV.

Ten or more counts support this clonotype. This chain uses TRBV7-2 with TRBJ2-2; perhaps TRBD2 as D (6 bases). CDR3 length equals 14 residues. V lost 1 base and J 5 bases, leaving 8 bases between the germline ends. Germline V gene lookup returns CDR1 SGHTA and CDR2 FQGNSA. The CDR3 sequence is CASSLDGGTGELFF. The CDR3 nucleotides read TGTGCCAGCAGCTTAGATGGGGGGACCGGGGAGCTGTTTTTT.

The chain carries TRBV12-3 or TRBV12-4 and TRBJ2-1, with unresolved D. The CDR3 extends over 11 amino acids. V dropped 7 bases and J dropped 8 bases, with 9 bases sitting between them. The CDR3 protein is CASKIADEQFF. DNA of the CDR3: TGTGCCAGCAAGATCGCGGATGAGCAGTTCTTC.

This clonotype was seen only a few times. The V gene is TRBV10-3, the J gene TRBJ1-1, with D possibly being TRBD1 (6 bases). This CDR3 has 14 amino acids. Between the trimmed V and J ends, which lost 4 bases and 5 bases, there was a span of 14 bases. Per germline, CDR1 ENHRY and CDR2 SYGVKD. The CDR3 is CAISGTASYTEAFF. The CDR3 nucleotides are TGTGCCATCAGTGGGACAGCAAGTTATACTGAAGCTTTCTTT.

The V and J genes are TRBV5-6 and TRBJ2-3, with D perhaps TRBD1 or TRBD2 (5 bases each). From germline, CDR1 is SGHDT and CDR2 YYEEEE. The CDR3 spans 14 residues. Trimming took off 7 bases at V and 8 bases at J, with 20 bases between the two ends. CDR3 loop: CASGTGPLEGTQYF. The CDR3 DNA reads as TGTGCCAGCGGTACAGGTCCTCTAGAGGGTACGCAGTATTTT. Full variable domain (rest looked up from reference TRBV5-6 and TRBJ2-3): DAGVTQSPTHLIKTRGQQVTLRCSPKSGHDTVSWYQQALGQGPQFIFQYYEEEERQRGNFPDRFSGHQFPNYSSELNVNALLLGDSALYLCASGTGPLEGTQYFGPGTRLTVL.

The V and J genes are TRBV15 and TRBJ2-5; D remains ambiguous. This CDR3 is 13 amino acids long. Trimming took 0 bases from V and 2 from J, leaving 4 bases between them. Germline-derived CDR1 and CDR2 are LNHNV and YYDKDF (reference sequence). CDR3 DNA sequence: TGTGCCACCAGCAGAGACAAACAAGAGACCCAGTACTTC. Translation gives CATSRDKQETQYF.

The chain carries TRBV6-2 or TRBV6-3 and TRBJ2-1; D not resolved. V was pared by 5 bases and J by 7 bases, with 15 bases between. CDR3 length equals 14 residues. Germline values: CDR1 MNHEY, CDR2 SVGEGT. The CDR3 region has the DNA TGTGCCAGCAGTGCGGTTATTGCTTGGAATGAGCAGTTCTTC. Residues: CASSAVIAWNEQFF.